This passage covers 7 T cell receptor beta chains from one sample sequenced in a study of blood T cell repertoires in COVID-19. Only in-frame clones appear in the TCRdb table, and some are missing; sequencing was by immunoSEQ multiplex PCR. The table shows about 180,000 clones, with 84% occurring only once. Sequencing used PBMCs or T cells enriched from blood (not recorded which). The source is a man between 50 and 59 years old who had recovered from COVID-19.

The V call is TRBV5-1, the J call TRBJ1-2; D may be TRBD1 (6 bases). The CDR3 has 12 residues. Trimming took 4 bases from V and 6 from J, leaving 10 bases between them. The V gene's germline CDR1 is SGHRS and CDR2 YFSETQ. In nucleotides, the CDR3 is TGCGCCAGCAGCGATAACAGGGATGGCTACACCTTC. Translated, it gives CASSDNRDGYTF.

This clone was seen a few times. The chain is built from TRBV7-9 and TRBJ2-1; 8 nucleotides align to TRBD2. V shed 0 bases and J 13 bases; nucleotides not matched to a gene: 5. Germline CDR1 is SEHNR and CDR2 is FQNEAQ (reference sequence). The CDR3 is 13 amino acids. The CDR3 DNA sequence: TGTGCCAGCAGCTTAGCCCGTCGGGAGGGCCAGTTCTTC. This translates into CASSLARREGQFF.

The V gene is TRBV28, the J gene TRBJ1-5; 9 nucleotides agree with TRBD1. Germline V CDR1 and CDR2: MDHEN, SYDVKM. This CDR3 comprises 15 residues. The ends lost 5 bases at V and 7 bases at J; junction bases unmatched: 9. This CDR3 is CASSRGTGNLQPQHF. CDR3 coding DNA: TGTGCCAGCAGTCGCGGGACAGGGAATTTGCAGCCCCAGCATTTT.

The chain is built from TRBV4-1 and TRBJ2-4; D might be TRBD2 (6 bases). The V end was cut by 4 bases, the J end by 10 bases, with 23 bases between. Looked up from germline, CDR1 is MGHRA and CDR2 is YSYEKL. The CDR3 sequence is 16 residues long. The CDR3 sequence: CASSPFNRGNNRIQYF. The CDR3 DNA is TGCGCCAGCAGCCCCTTTAACCGGGGGAATAATCGGATTCAGTACTTC.

The chain has TRBV5-1 and TRBJ2-3; 8 bases match TRBD2. The CDR3 spans 13 residues. Trimming removed 7 bases from V and 3 bases from J; junction bases left unmatched: 4. Germline V CDR1 and CDR2: SGHRS, YFSETQ. Here the CDR3 DNA reads TGCGCCAGCGGAGCGGGGGCAACAGATACGCAGTATTTT. It encodes CASGAGATDTQYF.

The V and J genes are TRBV10-1 and TRBJ1-5; 7 nucleotides match TRBD1. The CDR3 length is 14 residues. With 3 bases clipped from V and 4 bases from J, the junction kept 3 bases outside the gene matches. The V gene's germline CDR1 is WNHNN and CDR2 SYGVQD (reference sequence). CDR3 in DNA: TGCGCCAGCAGTGATGGGACAGTTAATCAGCCCCAGCATTTT. Translating it yields CASSDGTVNQPQHF.

The V gene is TRBV7-7, the J gene TRBJ2-2, with TRBD1 matching over 8 bases. The CDR3 has 17 amino acids. With V trimmed by 1 base and J by 5 bases, 9 bases remained unmatched. Germline V gene lookup returns CDR1 SSHAT and CDR2 FNYEAQ (reference sequence). The CDR3 DNA sequence: TGTGCCAGCAGCTTAGGCCCGGGACAGGACAGTACCGGGGAGCTGTTTTTT. Protein: CASSLGPGQDSTGELFF.